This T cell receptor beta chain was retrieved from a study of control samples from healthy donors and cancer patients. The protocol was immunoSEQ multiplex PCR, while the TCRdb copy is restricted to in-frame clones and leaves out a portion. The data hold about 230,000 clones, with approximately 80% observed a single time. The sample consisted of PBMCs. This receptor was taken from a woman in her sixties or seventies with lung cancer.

CDR3 sequence: CASRGFTGGLGSPLHF. DNA for the CDR3: TGTGCCAGCAGAGGCTTTACAGGGGGGCTGGGGTCACCCCTCCACTTT. V and J are TRBV2 and TRBJ1-6; 8 nucleotides line up with TRBD1. V lost 6 bases and J lost 10; bases outside the gene matches: 14. Germline V gene sequence: CDR1 SNHLY, CDR2 FYNNEI. The CDR3 is 16 amino acids.